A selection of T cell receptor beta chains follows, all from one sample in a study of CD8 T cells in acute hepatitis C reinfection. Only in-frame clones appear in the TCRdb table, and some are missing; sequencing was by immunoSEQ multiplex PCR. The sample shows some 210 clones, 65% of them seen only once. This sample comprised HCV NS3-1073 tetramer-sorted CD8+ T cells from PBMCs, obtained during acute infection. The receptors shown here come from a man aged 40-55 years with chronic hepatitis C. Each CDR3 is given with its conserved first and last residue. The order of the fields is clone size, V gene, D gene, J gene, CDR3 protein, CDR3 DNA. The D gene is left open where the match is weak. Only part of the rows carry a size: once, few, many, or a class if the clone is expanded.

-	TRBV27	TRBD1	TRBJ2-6	CASSFTTGDPRANVLTF	TGTGCCAGCAGTTTTACGACAGGGGACCCAAGGGCCAACGTCCTGACTTTC
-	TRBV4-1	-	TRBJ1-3	CASSPVIGGNTIYF	TGCGCCAGCAGCCCAGTGATCGGGGGAAACACCATATATTTT
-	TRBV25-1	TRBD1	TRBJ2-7	CASSEFRWDRGAYEQYF	TGTGCCAGCAGTGAATTCCGTTGGGACAGGGGGGCTTACGAGCAGTACTTC
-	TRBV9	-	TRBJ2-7	CASSDAGNEQYF	TGTGCCAGCAGCGACGCAGGAAACGAGCAGTACTTC
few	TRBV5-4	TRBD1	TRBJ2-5	CASSLSPDRETQYF	TGTGCCAGCAGCTTGTCGCCGGACAGGGAGACCCAGTACTTC
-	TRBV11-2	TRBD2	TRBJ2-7	CASSFELAGGGGDEQYF	TGTGCCAGCAGCTTTGAACTAGCGGGGGGAGGAGGGGACGAGCAGTACTTC
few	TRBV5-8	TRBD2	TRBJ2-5	CASSLTTSGGFQETQYF	TGTGCCAGCAGCTTAACGACTAGCGGGGGGTTCCAAGAGACCCAGTACTTC
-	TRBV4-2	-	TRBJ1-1	CASSQEDNTEAFF	TGTGCCAGCAGCCAAGAGGACAACACTGAAGCTTTCTTT
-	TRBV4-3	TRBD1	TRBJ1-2	CASSQEIQGAGGVYGYTF	TGCGCCAGCAGCCAAGAAATACAGGGGGCTGGGGGAGTCTATGGCTACACCTTC
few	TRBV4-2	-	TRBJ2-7	CASSQEAGTEQYF	TGTGCCAGCAGCCAAGAGGCAGGGACCGAGCAGTACTTC
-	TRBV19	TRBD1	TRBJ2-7	CASISQAGQGYEQYF	TGTGCCAGTATCTCCCAAGCGGGACAGGGTTACGAGCAGTACTTC
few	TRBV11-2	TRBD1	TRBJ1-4	CASSLEAGGDEKLFF	TGTGCCAGCAGCTTAGAGGCAGGGGGGGATGAAAAACTGTTTTTT
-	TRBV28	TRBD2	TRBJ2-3	CASSPFGLGHTDTQYF	TGTGCCAGCAGCCCCTTTGGACTAGGGCACACAGATACGCAGTATTTT
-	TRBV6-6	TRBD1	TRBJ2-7	CASSYPRQGLSYEQYF	TGTGCCAGCAGTTACCCGAGACAGGGGTTGTCCTACGAGCAGTACTTC
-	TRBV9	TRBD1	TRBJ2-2	CASSVEAGGAPGELFF	TGTGCCAGCAGCGTAGAGGCAGGGGGCGCTCCCGGGGAGCTGTTTTTT
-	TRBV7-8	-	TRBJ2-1	CASSYSGTPEKFF	TGTGCCAGCAGCTACTCCGGGACACCGGAAAAGTTCTTC